These T cell receptor beta chains were read from a single sample in a study of blood T cell repertoires in COVID-19. Libraries were prepared by immunoSEQ multiplex PCR; TCRdb keeps only in-frame clonotypes and omits some of them. The table records some 150,000 clones, 65% to 90% of them present only once. Input material: peripheral blood. The receptors stem from a woman aged 50 to 60 with acute or convalescent COVID-19. CDR3s include the opening cysteine and the closing phenylalanine or tryptophan. Each record gives: CDR3 length, D gene, J gene, V gene, CDR3 protein. The D gene is left open where the match is weak.

len: 13
d_gene: -
j_gene: TRBJ2-7
v_gene: TRBV5-1
CDR3aa: CASSLDPDSEQYF

len: 17
d_gene: TRBD2
j_gene: TRBJ2-1
v_gene: TRBV7-2
CDR3aa: CASSYPGLASSYNEQFF

len: 15
d_gene: TRBD2
j_gene: TRBJ2-1
v_gene: TRBV7-6
CDR3aa: CASSARTSSGHEQFF

len: 16
d_gene: -
j_gene: TRBJ2-3
v_gene: TRBV7-9
CDR3aa: CASSLGQGGGTDTQYF

len: 15
d_gene: -
j_gene: TRBJ1-1
v_gene: TRBV6-5
CDR3aa: CASTPSRTVNTEAFF

len: 15
d_gene: TRBD2
j_gene: TRBJ2-7
v_gene: TRBV7-2
CDR3aa: CASSLVLAGGSEQYF

len: 13
d_gene: -
j_gene: TRBJ1-1
v_gene: TRBV12-3/TRBV12-4
CDR3aa: CASSLQGRAEAFF

len: 15
d_gene: -
j_gene: TRBJ2-6
v_gene: TRBV5-6
CDR3aa: CASSPVSSGANVLTF

len: 14
d_gene: TRBD2
j_gene: TRBJ2-7
v_gene: TRBV29-1
CDR3aa: CSGSGGSPENEQYF

len: 14
d_gene: -
j_gene: TRBJ2-4
v_gene: TRBV19
CDR3aa: CASSDPTQGTIQYF

len: 11
d_gene: -
j_gene: TRBJ1-4
v_gene: TRBV6-6
CDR3aa: CASRRGQKLFF

len: 15
d_gene: -
j_gene: TRBJ1-4
v_gene: TRBV5-1
CDR3aa: CASSLARALGEKLFF

len: 17
d_gene: TRBD2
j_gene: TRBJ2-3
v_gene: TRBV27
CDR3aa: CASSLSWRGAFPDTQYF

len: 17
d_gene: -
j_gene: TRBJ2-1
v_gene: TRBV4-2
CDR3aa: CASSQAYGEVVYNEQFF

len: 15
d_gene: TRBD2
j_gene: TRBJ2-7
v_gene: TRBV6-5
CDR3aa: CASRVGLALSYEQYF

len: 12
d_gene: TRBD1
j_gene: TRBJ2-7
v_gene: TRBV29-1
CDR3aa: CSATGGDYEQYF

len: 12
d_gene: TRBD1
j_gene: TRBJ2-5
v_gene: TRBV20-1
CDR3aa: CSASRQGGTQYF

len: 13
d_gene: TRBD1
j_gene: TRBJ2-3
v_gene: TRBV11-3
CDR3aa: CASSSDRGDTQYF

len: 14
d_gene: -
j_gene: TRBJ2-7
v_gene: TRBV4-3
CDR3aa: CASSQEVQFYEQYF

len: 15
d_gene: -
j_gene: TRBJ1-1
v_gene: TRBV18
CDR3aa: CASSRRLTENTEAFF

len: 15
d_gene: -
j_gene: TRBJ2-7
v_gene: TRBV6-2/TRBV6-3
CDR3aa: CASSYDSARSYEQYF

len: 14
d_gene: TRBD1
j_gene: TRBJ2-1
v_gene: TRBV11-3
CDR3aa: CASSTRGPAYEQFF

len: 15
d_gene: TRBD2
j_gene: TRBJ2-2
v_gene: TRBV5-5
CDR3aa: CASSFLAANTGELFF

len: 15
d_gene: -
j_gene: TRBJ1-5
v_gene: TRBV28
CDR3aa: CASSLQGLGNQPQHF

len: 18
d_gene: TRBD2
j_gene: TRBJ2-1
v_gene: TRBV13
CDR3aa: CASRPGTSGGGLGNEQFF

len: 14
d_gene: TRBD2
j_gene: TRBJ2-1
v_gene: TRBV28
CDR3aa: CAWEAGGPNNEQFF

len: 18
d_gene: TRBD1
j_gene: TRBJ1-6
v_gene: TRBV4-3
CDR3aa: CASSQGDTGGSFNSPLHF

len: 15
d_gene: -
j_gene: TRBJ1-2
v_gene: TRBV11-2
CDR3aa: CASSLASGADYGYTF

len: 11
d_gene: TRBD1
j_gene: TRBJ1-5
v_gene: TRBV6-5
CDR3aa: CATRGGQPQHF

len: 17
d_gene: TRBD1
j_gene: TRBJ1-4
v_gene: TRBV24-1
CDR3aa: CATSDWGHRGSDEKLFF

len: 15
d_gene: TRBD1
j_gene: TRBJ1-2
v_gene: TRBV4-3
CDR3aa: CASSQGAGGHYGYTF

len: 14
d_gene: -
j_gene: TRBJ1-5
v_gene: TRBV18
CDR3aa: CASSPGYSNQPQHF

len: 15
d_gene: TRBD1
j_gene: TRBJ1-3
v_gene: TRBV10-3
CDR3aa: CAIRTGFGSGNTIYF

len: 16
d_gene: -
j_gene: TRBJ1-4
v_gene: TRBV5-1
CDR3aa: CASSLVGGLANEKLFF

len: 12
d_gene: -
j_gene: TRBJ2-1
v_gene: TRBV2
CDR3aa: CASIRSYNEQFF

len: 16
d_gene: -
j_gene: TRBJ1-1
v_gene: TRBV19
CDR3aa: CASREMGRRGGTEAFF

len: 14
d_gene: -
j_gene: TRBJ1-5
v_gene: TRBV28
CDR3aa: CASRNPGVGQPQHF

len: 13
d_gene: -
j_gene: TRBJ2-1
v_gene: TRBV2
CDR3aa: CASSVRLGNEQFF